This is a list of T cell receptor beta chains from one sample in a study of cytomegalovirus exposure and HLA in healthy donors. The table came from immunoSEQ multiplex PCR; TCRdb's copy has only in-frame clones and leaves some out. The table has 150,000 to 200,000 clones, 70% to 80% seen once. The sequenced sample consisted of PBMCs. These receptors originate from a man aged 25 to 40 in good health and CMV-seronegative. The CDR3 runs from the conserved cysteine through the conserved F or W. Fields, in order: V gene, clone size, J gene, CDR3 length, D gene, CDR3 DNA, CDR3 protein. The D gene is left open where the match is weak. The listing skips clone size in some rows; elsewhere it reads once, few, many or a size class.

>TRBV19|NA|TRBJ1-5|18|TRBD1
TGTGCCAGTAGTGCCCTCGGGACAGGGGGACCCTACAATCAGCCCCAGCATTTT
CASSALGTGGPYNQPQHF
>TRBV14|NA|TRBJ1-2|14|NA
TGTGCCAGCAGTCTACACGGGAGTACTTATGGCTACACCTTC
CASSLHGSTYGYTF
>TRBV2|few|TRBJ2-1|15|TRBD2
TGTGCCAGCAAACGAGCGGGAGCCGCCTACAATGAGCAGTTCTTC
CASKRAGAAYNEQFF
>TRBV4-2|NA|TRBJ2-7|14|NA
TGTGCCAGCAGCCCACAGGGAGATCCCTACGAGCAGTACTTC
CASSPQGDPYEQYF
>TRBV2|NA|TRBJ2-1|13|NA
TGTGCCAGCAAGCTAGCGCCCTACAATGAGCAGTTCTTC
CASKLAPYNEQFF
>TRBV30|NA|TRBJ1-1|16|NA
TGTGCCTGGAGTGTACCAGGCACGTGGGCAGGGACTGAAGCTTTCTTT
CAWSVPGTWAGTEAFF
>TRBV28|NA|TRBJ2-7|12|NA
TGTGCCAGCGGACTGGAACACTACGAGCAGTACTTC
CASGLEHYEQYF
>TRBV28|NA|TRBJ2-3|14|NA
TGTGCCAGCAACTTTCTGCAGGGGCTGGATACGCAGTATTTT
CASNFLQGLDTQYF
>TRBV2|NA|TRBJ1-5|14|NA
TGTGCCAGCAGTGCGGGGGGAGGCAATCAGCCCCAGCATTTT
CASSAGGGNQPQHF
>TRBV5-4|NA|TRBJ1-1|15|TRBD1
TGTGCCAGCAGCCGACAGGGGGCGTACGAACTTGAAGCTTTCTTT
CASSRQGAYELEAFF
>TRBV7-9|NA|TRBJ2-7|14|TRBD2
TGTGCCAGCAGCCCTAGCGGGGGGGCCTACGAGCAGTACTTC
CASSPSGGAYEQYF
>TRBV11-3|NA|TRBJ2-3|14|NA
TGTGCCAGCAGCTTAGGACAGAGCACAGATACGCAGTATTTT
CASSLGQSTDTQYF
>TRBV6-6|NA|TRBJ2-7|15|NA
TGTGCCAGCAGTTACCTCGGACAGAGCTCCTACGAGCAGTACTTC
CASSYLGQSSYEQYF
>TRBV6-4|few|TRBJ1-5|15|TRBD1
TGTGCCAGCAGTAGGACAGGGGAAAGCAATCAGCCCCAGCATTTT
CASSRTGESNQPQHF
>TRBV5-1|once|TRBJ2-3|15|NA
TGCGCCAGCAGGCCGACAGGAGGTTGGGCAGATACGCAGTATTTT
CASRPTGGWADTQYF
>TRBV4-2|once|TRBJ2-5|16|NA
TGTGCCAGCAGCCAAGTGGGGAACTCGGACACAGAGACCCAGTACTTC
CASSQVGNSDTETQYF
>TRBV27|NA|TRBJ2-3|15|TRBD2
TGTGCCAGCAGTTTAGGAACTAGCGGGGTTTTTCCCTCATATTTT
CASSLGTSGVFPSYF
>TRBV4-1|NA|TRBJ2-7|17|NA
TGCGCCAGCAGCCAAGAACGTGCAGTCGCCGGGATCTACGAGCAGTACTTC
CASSQERAVAGIYEQYF
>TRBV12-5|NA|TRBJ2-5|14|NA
TGTGCTAGTGCCCGACCGGGGGGCGAAGAGACCCAGTACTTC
CASARPGGEETQYF
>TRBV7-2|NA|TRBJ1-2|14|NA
TGTGCCAGCAGCACACGTTCTCGGGGTAATGGCTACACCTTC
CASSTRSRGNGYTF
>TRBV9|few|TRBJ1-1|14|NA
TGTGCCAGCAGCGTAGATGCTACGAACACTGAAGCTTTCTTT
CASSVDATNTEAFF
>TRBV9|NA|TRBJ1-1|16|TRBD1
TGTGCCAGCAGCAGTTCTTCCGGGACAGCGAACACTGAAGCTTTCTTT
CASSSSSGTANTEAFF
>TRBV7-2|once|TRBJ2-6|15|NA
TGTGCCAGCAGCTTAGGGGCCCTTGGGGCCAACGTCCTGACTTTC
CASSLGALGANVLTF
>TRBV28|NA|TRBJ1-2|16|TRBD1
TGTGCCAGCAGTTTAAACAGGGGGTTCCGAAACTATGGCTACACCTTC
CASSLNRGFRNYGYTF
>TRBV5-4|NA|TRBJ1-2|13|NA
TGTGCCAGCAGCCCTTACAGGGACTATGGCTACACCTTC
CASSPYRDYGYTF
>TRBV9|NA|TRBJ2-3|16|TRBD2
TGTGCCAGCAGCACGACCTTAGCGGGACCCTCCGATACGCAGTATTTT
CASSTTLAGPSDTQYF
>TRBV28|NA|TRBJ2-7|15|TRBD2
TGTGCCAGCAGTTTATCGGGAGGAGCTACCTACGAGCAGTACTTC
CASSLSGGATYEQYF
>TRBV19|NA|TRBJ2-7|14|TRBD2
TGTGCCAGTAGTACTACTAGCGCTCCCTACGAGCAGTACTTC
CASSTTSAPYEQYF
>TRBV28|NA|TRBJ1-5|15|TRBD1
TGTGCCAGCACCCCCGGGACAGGGGGCAATCAGCCCCAGCATTTT
CASTPGTGGNQPQHF
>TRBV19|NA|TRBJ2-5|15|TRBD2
TGTGCCAGTAGTGGGGCTAGCGGGGGGCAAGAGACCCAGTACTTC
CASSGASGGQETQYF
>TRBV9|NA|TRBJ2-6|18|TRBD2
TGTGCCAGCAGCGTAGGGCTAGCGGGTCGCTCTGGGGCCAACGTCCTGACTTTC
CASSVGLAGRSGANVLTF
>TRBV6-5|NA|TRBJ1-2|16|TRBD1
TGTGCCAGCAGTTACTCGCTGACAGGGTCATTCGTTGGCTACACCTTC
CASSYSLTGSFVGYTF
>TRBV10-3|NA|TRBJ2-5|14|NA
TGTGCCATCAGTGGGACACGGATCCAAGAGACCCAGTACTTC
CAISGTRIQETQYF
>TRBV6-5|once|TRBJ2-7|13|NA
TGTGCCAGCTGGGGGGAAAGCTCCTACGAGCAGTACTTC
CASWGESSYEQYF
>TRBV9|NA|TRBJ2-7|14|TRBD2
TGTGCCAGCAGCTCTCATAGCGGGAGGGCCGAGCAGTACTTC
CASSSHSGRAEQYF